The source of this T cell receptor beta chain is a study of blood T cell repertoires in COVID-19. Across the whole study: Samples of COVID-19 (acute and convalescent) were obtained from the United States, Italy and Spain.

In the authors' workflow: Quantification of nucleated cells was approximated via reference gene primer amplification. TCRdb's table, derived via immunoSEQ multiplex PCR, lists solely in-frame clones and lacks some. Clone size and the V and J calls come from that table; the DNA yielded D and trimming. This sample has some 150,000 clones, with approximately 90% found just once. The germline CDR1 and CDR2 sequences are ENHRY and SYGVKD. The CDR3 runs to 14 residues. V gave up 3 bases and J gave up 13 bases; unmatched junction bases: 7. This TCR was recovered from a woman aged 40 to 49 with acute or convalescent COVID-19. The chain recombines TRBV10-3 with TRBJ1-5; TRBD1 aligns across 12 bases. The sequencing sample was made of peripheral blood. For the CDR3, the DNA is TGTGCCATCAGTGACGGGACAGGGGGCGTGGGGCAGCATTTT. Its protein is CAISDGTGGVGQHF.